The next 10 T cell receptor beta chains were all read from a single sample in a study of cytomegalovirus exposure and HLA in healthy donors. The PCR employed 60 Vbeta primers together with 13 Jbeta primers. The repertoire was sequenced with immunoSEQ multiplex PCR; TCRdb's copy has only in-frame clones and lacks some. Of more than 95,000 clones in the sample, more than 60% were seen once. The source material was PBMCs. All receptors come from a middle-aged woman in good health and CMV-seropositive.

This CDR3 is CASSLAPVDEQYF. CDR3 DNA: TGTGCCAGCAGCTTGGCCCCCGTCGACGAGCAGTACTTC. The chain links TRBV5-6 to TRBJ2-7, with D uncertain. CDR1 and CDR2 (germline): SGHDT, YYEEEE. The CDR3 contains 13 residues. V was pared by 0 bases and J by 5 bases, with 9 bases between.

This chain uses TRBV19 with TRBJ2-2; possible D gene TRBD2, 6 bases. Trimming left V 1 base short and J 7 bases short, with 19 bases between. The CDR3 consists of 17 residues. Germline V CDR1 and CDR2: LNHDA, SQIVND (reference sequence). In DNA form, the CDR3 reads TGTGCCAGTAGTATAGTACATTTCTGGGGGGTGAGCGGGGAGCTGTTTTTT. It yields the protein CASSIVHFWGVSGELFF. The full variable domain, its missing parts supplied by reference TRBV19 and TRBJ2-2, is DGGITQSPKYLFRKEGQNVTLSCEQNLNHDAMYWYRQDPGQGLRLIYYSQIVNDFQKGDIAEGYSVSREKKESFPLTVTSAQKNPTAFYLCASSIVHFWGVSGELFFGEGSRLTVL.

The chain has TRBV5-4 and TRBJ2-5; 7 nucleotides match TRBD1. V was pared by 4 bases and J by 3 bases, with 6 bases of the junction left unmatched. The germline V gene encodes CDR1 SGHNT and CDR2 YYREEE (reference sequence). The CDR3 spans 14 residues. The DNA of the CDR3 is TGTGCCAGCAGCAATACAGGGACAGAAGAGACCCAGTACTTC. Translating it yields CASSNTGTEETQYF.

This clone qualifies as large. The same CDR3 also results from other DNA sequences found in this sample. This chain uses TRBV13 with TRBJ1-6; perhaps TRBD1 as D (6 bases). CDR3 size: 17 residues. V was clipped by 4 bases and J by 4 bases, with 17 bases between them. CDR1 and CDR2 from the germline V gene are PRHDT and FYEKMQ (reference sequence). The DNA for the CDR3 is TGTGCCAGCAGCTCCCAACGGGGGGCCGAGTATAATTCACCCCTCCACTTT. This codes for CASSSQRGAEYNSPLHF.

The chain employs TRBV6-5 and TRBJ1-1; possible D gene TRBD1, 6 bases. Per the germline V gene, CDR1 is MNHEY and CDR2 is SVGAGI. V was trimmed by 4 bases and J by 7 bases, leaving 16 bases between them. CDR3 length: 14 amino acids. The CDR3 sequence: CASSLRRYRDEAFF. CDR3 DNA: TGTGCCAGCAGTTTACGCCGCTACAGGGATGAAGCTTTCTTT.

Worth noting for this clone: Mismatch with germline at one junction end may stem from a read error. The rearrangement links TRBV7-9 to TRBJ2-7, with 7 nucleotides matching TRBD2. CDR1 is SEHNR, CDR2 FQNEAQ, per germline (reference sequence). This CDR3 contains 14 residues. CDR3 protein: CSSSPRLAPYEQYF. The CDR3 DNA follows: TGTTCCAGCAGTCCTCGACTAGCCCCCTACGAGCAGTACTTC.

This clone has a handful of counts. The CDR3 loop is CASSQTSGYLSSYNEQFF. CDR3 DNA sequence: TGTGCCAGCAGCCAGACTAGCGGATACTTGAGCTCCTACAATGAGCAGTTCTTC. This rearrangement joins TRBV11-3 to TRBJ2-1, with 9 bases matching TRBD2. From germline, CDR1 is SGHNT and CDR2 YENEEA. This CDR3 is built from 18 residues. V dropped 5 bases and J dropped 0; count of bases not matched to a gene: 11.

The chain carries TRBV7-8 and TRBJ1-4; TRBD1 agrees at 11 bases. This CDR3 comprises 16 residues. The ends lost 5 bases at V and 0 bases at J; junction bases unmatched: 2. CDR1 and CDR2 from the germline V gene are SGHVS and FQNEAQ. The CDR3 reads CASSTGQGATNEKLFF. CDR3 in DNA: TGTGCCAGCAGCACGGGACAGGGGGCAACTAATGAAAAACTGTTTTTT.

This clone was recorded a few times. The V call is TRBV5-1, the J call TRBJ2-6; 7 bases align to TRBD1. Trimming took 2 bases from V and 1 from J; bases not matched to a gene: 3. CDR1 SGHRS and CDR2 YFSETQ come from the germline V gene. The CDR3 is 16 residues long. This CDR3 is CASSLGQVSGANVLTF. The CDR3 DNA is TGCGCCAGCAGCTTAGGACAGGTATCTGGGGCCAACGTCCTGACTTTC.

Written as DNA, the CDR3 is TGTGCCAGCAGCCCGGACAGCGGGGGCACAGATACGCAGTATTTT. Translation: CASSPDSGGTDTQYF. This chain uses TRBV7-3 with TRBJ2-3; perhaps TRBD2 as D (7 bases). The CDR3 is made up of 15 amino acids. Germline V gene data show CDR1 as SGHTA and CDR2 as FQGTGA. Trimming pared 5 bases from V and 1 base from J, leaving 13 bases between.